These 8 T cell receptor beta chains came from one sample sequenced in a study of blood T cell repertoires in COVID-19. Sequenced by immunoSEQ multiplex PCR; TCRdb stores in-frame clones only, minus some. In the table there are 250,000 to 300,000 clones, over 80% of which are singletons. Material: peripheral blood. The receptors come from a woman in her forties who had recovered from COVID-19.

The chain links TRBV7-2 to TRBJ2-2; TRBD1 aligns across 8 bases. Trimming at V came to 7 bases and at J to 0 bases, leaving 13 bases not matched to a gene. The CDR3 spans 18 residues. CDR1 SGHTA and CDR2 FQGNSA come from the germline V gene. This CDR3 reads CASKNRGTGAANTGELFF. The CDR3 nucleotides are TGTGCCAGCAAGAACCGAGGGACAGGCGCCGCGAACACCGGGGAGCTGTTTTTT.

The genes are TRBV5-1 and TRBJ2-2; a possible D gene is TRBD2 (5 bases). Germline lookup yields CDR1 SGHRS and CDR2 YFSETQ. V was cut by 5 bases and J by 6 bases, with 14 bases left in between. CDR3 length equals 14 residues. Here the CDR3 reads CASRNRTSPGELFF. The CDR3 DNA sequence: TGCGCCAGCAGAAATCGGACTTCCCCCGGGGAGCTGTTTTTT.

This rearrangement joins TRBV3-1 (or the pseudogene TRBV3-2) to TRBJ2-2; 7 bases fit TRBD1. Germline-derived CDR1 and CDR2 are LGHDT and YNNKEL (reference sequence). Unmatched junction bases numbered 3, after V lost 4 bases and J lost 1 base. The CDR3 has 15 residues. CDR3 nucleotides: TGTGCCAGCAGCCCACAGGGGCAGAACACCGGGGAGCTGTTTTTT. Translated, it gives CASSPQGQNTGELFF.

The chain couples TRBV11-1 to TRBJ2-2, with 7 nucleotides matching TRBD1. Per the germline V gene, CDR1 is SGHAT and CDR2 is FQDESV (reference sequence). The CDR3 is 13 residues long. The junction had 5 bases not matched to a gene; V was cut back by 5 bases and J by 8 bases. This chain's CDR3 is CASSPDRVGELFF. CDR3 nucleotides: TGTGCCAGCAGCCCAGACAGGGTGGGGGAGCTGTTTTTT.

The V and J genes are TRBV7-2 and TRBJ2-1; D may be TRBD1 (5 bases). The CDR3 runs to 15 residues. Germline V gene lookup returns CDR1 SGHTA and CDR2 FQGNSA. V shed 1 base and J shed 7 bases, with 14 bases lying between them. This chain's CDR3 is CASSLVVGPRNEQFF. The CDR3 coding sequence is TGTGCCAGCAGCTTAGTAGTGGGGCCGAGGAATGAGCAGTTCTTC.

This clone has a single count. The chain recombines TRBV30 with TRBJ2-7; 7 bases match TRBD2. CDR1 is GTSNPN and CDR2 is SVGIG in the germline V gene (reference sequence). V lost 3 bases and J lost 2; bases outside the gene matches: 13. CDR3 size: 16 residues. The CDR3 spells CAWRTPGGGPPYEQYF. The CDR3 DNA reads as TGTGCCTGGAGGACCCCCGGGGGAGGGCCACCCTACGAGCAGTACTTC.

The V and J genes are TRBV5-4 and TRBJ2-1, with D perhaps matching TRBD2 (6 bases). The CDR3 runs 14 residues. Between the trimmed V and J ends, which lost 4 bases and 8 bases, there was a span of 16 bases. Germline V gives CDR1 SGHNT, CDR2 YYREEE (reference sequence). In DNA, the CDR3 is TGTGCCAGCAGCGCGGGACGTCCCTGGGATGAGCAGTTCTTC. Residues: CASSAGRPWDEQFF.

This rearrangement joins TRBV10-2 to TRBJ2-7; D is perhaps TRBD1 (5 bases). V was pared by 2 bases and J by 4 bases, with 6 bases between. Germline assignment: CDR1 WSHSY and CDR2 SAAADI. CDR3 length equals 12 residues. CDR3 in amino acids: CASSEPGYEQYF. The CDR3 DNA follows: TGCGCCAGCAGTGAGCCAGGGTACGAGCAGTACTTC.